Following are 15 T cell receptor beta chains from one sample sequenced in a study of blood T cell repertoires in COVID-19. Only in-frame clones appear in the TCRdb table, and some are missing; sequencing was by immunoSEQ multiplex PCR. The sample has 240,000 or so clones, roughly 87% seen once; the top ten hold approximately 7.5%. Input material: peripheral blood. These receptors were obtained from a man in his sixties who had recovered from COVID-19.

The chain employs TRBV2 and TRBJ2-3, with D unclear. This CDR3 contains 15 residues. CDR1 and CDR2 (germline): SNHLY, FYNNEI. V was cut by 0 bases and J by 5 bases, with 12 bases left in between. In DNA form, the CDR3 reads TGTGCCAGCAGTGAAGCCCCCCAACGCGGAGATACGCAGTATTTT. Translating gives CASSEAPQRGDTQYF.

The CDR3 sequence is CASSIQGSRNIQYF. The CDR3, as DNA: TGTGCCAGCAGTATACAGGGGTCCAGAAACATTCAGTACTTC. The chain employs TRBV2 and TRBJ2-4; 7 positions match TRBD1. The CDR3 is 14 amino acids. The germline V gene has CDR1 SNHLY and CDR2 FYNNEI. V shed 5 bases, J shed 6 bases, and the junction held 7 bases outside the gene matches. Together with reference TRBV2 and TRBJ2-4, the CDR3 gives the full variable domain: EPEVTQTPSHQVTQMGQEVILRCVPISNHLYFYWYRQILGQKVEFLVSFYNNEISEKSEIFDDQFSVERPDGSNFTLKIRSTKLEDSAMYFCASSIQGSRNIQYFGAGTRLSVL.

The CDR3, as DNA: TGTGCCAGCAGCTTAGAACAGATCCCTGAAGCTTTCTTT. This sequence encodes CASSLEQIPEAFF. J is TRBJ1-1 and V is TRBV7-9, with no clear D. CDR1 SEHNR and CDR2 FQNEAQ come from the germline V gene (reference sequence). Trimming left V 1 base short and J 6 bases short, with 9 bases between. The CDR3 consists of 13 residues.

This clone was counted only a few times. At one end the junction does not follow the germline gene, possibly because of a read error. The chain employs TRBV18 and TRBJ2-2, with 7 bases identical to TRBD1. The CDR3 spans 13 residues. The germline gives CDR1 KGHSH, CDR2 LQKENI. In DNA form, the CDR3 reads TGTGCCACCTCACAGGGGTACGACGGGGAGCTGTTTTTT. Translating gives CATSQGYDGELFF.

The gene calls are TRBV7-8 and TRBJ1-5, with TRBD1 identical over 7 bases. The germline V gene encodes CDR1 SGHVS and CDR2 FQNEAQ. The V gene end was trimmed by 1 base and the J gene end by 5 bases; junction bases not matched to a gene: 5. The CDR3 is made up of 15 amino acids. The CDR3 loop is CASSLEDRRDQPQHF. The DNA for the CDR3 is TGTGCCAGCAGCTTAGAGGACAGGAGGGATCAGCCCCAGCATTTT.

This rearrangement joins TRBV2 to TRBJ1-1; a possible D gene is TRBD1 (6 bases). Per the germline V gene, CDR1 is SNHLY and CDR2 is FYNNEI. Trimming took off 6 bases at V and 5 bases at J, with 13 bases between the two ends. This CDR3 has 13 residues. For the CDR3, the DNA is TGTGCCAGCAGGGGAACACAGGGTACTGAAGCTTTCTTT. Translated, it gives CASRGTQGTEAFF.

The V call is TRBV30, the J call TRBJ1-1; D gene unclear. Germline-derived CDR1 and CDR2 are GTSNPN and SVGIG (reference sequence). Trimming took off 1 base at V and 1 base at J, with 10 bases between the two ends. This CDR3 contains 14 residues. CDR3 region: CAWSELGGNTEAFF. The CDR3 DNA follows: TGTGCCTGGAGTGAGCTAGGAGGGAACACTGAAGCTTTCTTT.

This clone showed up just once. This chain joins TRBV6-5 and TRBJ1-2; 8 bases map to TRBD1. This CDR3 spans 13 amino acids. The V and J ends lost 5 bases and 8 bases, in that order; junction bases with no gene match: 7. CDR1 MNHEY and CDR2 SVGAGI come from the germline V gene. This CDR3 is CASSPWSGGGYTF. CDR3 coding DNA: TGTGCCAGCAGTCCGTGGTCAGGGGGCGGCTACACCTTC.

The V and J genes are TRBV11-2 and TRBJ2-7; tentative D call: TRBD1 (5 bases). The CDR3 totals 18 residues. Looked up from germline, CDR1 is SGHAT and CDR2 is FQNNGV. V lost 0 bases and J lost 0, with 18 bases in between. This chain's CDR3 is CASSLDFFGRASSYEQYF. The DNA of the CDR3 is TGTGCCAGCAGCTTAGACTTTTTTGGCAGGGCTAGCTCCTACGAGCAGTACTTC.

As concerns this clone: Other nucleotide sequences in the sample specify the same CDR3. CDR3: CASSEQGKNTEAFF. CDR3 sequence (DNA): TGTGCCAGCAGTGAACAGGGGAAGAACACTGAAGCTTTCTTT. The rearrangement links TRBV2 to TRBJ1-1, with a possible D match to TRBD1 (6 bases). The germline CDR1 and CDR2 sequences are SNHLY and FYNNEI. Trimming took 2 bases from V and 1 from J, leaving 8 bases between them. This CDR3 region has 14 residues.

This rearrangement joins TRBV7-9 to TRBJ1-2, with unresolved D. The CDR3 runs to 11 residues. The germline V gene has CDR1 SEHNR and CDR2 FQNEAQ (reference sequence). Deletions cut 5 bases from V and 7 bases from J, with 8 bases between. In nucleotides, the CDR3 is TGTGCCAGCAGCGAACGGGGTGGCTACACCTTC. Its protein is CASSERGGYTF.

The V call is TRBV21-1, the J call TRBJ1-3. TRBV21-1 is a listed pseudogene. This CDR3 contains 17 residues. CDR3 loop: CASSPRYCIPSGNTIYF. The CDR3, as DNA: TGTGCCAGCAGCCCCCGGTACTGCATTCCCTCTGGAAACACCATATATTTT.

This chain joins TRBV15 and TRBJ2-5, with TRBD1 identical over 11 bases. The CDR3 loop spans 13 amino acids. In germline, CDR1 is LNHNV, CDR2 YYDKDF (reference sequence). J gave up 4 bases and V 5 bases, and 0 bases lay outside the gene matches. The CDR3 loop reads CATSGQGAETQYF. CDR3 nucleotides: TGTGCCACCAGCGGACAGGGGGCAGAGACCCAGTACTTC.

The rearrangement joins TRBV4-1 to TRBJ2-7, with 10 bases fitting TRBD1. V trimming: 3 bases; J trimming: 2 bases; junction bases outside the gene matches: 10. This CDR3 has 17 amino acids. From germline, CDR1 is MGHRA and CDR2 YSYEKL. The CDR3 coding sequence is TGCGCCAGCAGCCACATGCGGACCGGGACAGGGGCCTACGAGCAGTACTTC. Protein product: CASSHMRTGTGAYEQYF.

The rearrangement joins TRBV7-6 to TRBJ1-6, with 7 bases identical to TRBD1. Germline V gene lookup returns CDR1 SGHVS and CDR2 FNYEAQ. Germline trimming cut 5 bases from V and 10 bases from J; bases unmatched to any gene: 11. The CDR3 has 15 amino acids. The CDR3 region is CASSLGRQGQSPLHF. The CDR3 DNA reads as TGTGCCAGCAGCCTGGGCCGACAGGGCCAATCACCCCTCCACTTT.